This entry lists 2 T cell receptor beta chains sequenced from one sample in a study of T cell responses to AZD1222 COVID-19 vaccine (dated by TCRdb to about 2021). Library method: the immunoSEQ multiplex PCR assay. TCRdb took this table from immuneACCESS and kept in-frame rearrangements with V and J called. Such tables lack part of the clones; where checked against another copy, unresolved V genes explain under half of the gap, and the rest is unexplained. For this sample the table gives 150,000 to 200,000 clones, of which about 90% were detected only once. Around 5.9% of the sample is taken by the ten largest. The sample's time point label, decoded: baseline before first vaccination. The specimen comprised peripheral blood, sampled on day 0 of AZD1222 vaccination. These receptors came from an adult in good health.

J is TRBJ2-3 and V is TRBV18; TRBD1 might be the D (6 bases). Trimming left V 0 bases short and J 3 bases short, with 16 bases between. The CDR3 extends over 17 amino acids. Germline lookup yields CDR1 KGHSH and CDR2 LQKENI. CDR3 sequence: CASSPPSGVVGTDTQYF. CDR3 nucleotide sequence: TGTGCCAGCTCACCACCGTCAGGGGTTGTTGGAACAGATACGCAGTATTTT.

The chain couples TRBV20-1 to TRBJ2-3; D gene uncertain. Germline CDR1 and CDR2: DFQATT and SNEGSKA (reference sequence). This CDR3 has 11 residues. V was trimmed by 6 bases and J by 4 bases, leaving 8 bases between them. The CDR3 loop reads CSAQTPDTQYF. CDR3 nucleotides: TGCAGTGCCCAGACCCCAGATACGCAGTATTTT.